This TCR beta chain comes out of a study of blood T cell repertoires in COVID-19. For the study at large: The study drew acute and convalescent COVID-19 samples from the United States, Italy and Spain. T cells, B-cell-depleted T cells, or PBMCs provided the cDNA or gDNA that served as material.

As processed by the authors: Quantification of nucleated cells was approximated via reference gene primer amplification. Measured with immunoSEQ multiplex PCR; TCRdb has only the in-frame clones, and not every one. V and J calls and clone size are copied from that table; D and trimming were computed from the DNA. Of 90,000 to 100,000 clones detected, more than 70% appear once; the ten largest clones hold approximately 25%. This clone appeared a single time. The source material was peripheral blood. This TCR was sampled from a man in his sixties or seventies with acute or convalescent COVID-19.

For the CDR3, the DNA is TGCAGTGCTAGTCTCCCTGGGTCATCGGGCTACAATGAGCAGTTCTTC. It encodes CSASLPGSSGYNEQFF. The chain joins TRBV20-1 to TRBJ2-1; D is ambiguous. Per germline, CDR1 DFQATT and CDR2 SNEGSKA (reference sequence). CDR3 length: 16 residues. Trimming removed 3 bases from V and 3 bases from J, with 18 bases in between.